The rows below give T cell receptor beta chains drawn from one sample of a study of T cells in Graves' hyperthyroidism and ophthalmopathy. TCRdb redid the calling of the multiplex PCR reads with MiXCR, one entry per CDR3 protein. The table records hundreds of thousands of distinct CDR3 sequences, 46% of them present only once. The specimen was peripheral blood or thyroid tissue (not recorded which). The origin of the receptors is a woman aged 18 to 35 with Graves' hyperthyroidism. Both conserved end residues are part of each CDR3. Fields, in order: clone size, J gene, D gene, V gene, CDR3 protein, CDR3 DNA. A D gene is named only where the DNA matches it firmly. Expanded clones are given a class, and other clones once, few, many or no size at all.

many,TRBJ1-1,NA,TRBV2,CASSEGHQGTEAFF,TGTGCCAGCAGTGAAGGACATCAAGGGACTGAAGCTTTCTTT
NA,TRBJ1-1,TRBD1,TRBV2,CASPRDRGRGNTEAFF,TGTGCCAGTCCCCGGGACAGGGGACGTGGGAACACTGAAGCTTTCTTT
few,TRBJ1-1,NA,TRBV24-1,CASSTTAMNTEAFF,TGTGCCAGCAGTACGACAGCAATGAACACTGAAGCTTTCTTT
many,TRBJ1-3,NA,TRBV10-3,CAISESILEVTGNTIYF,TGTGCCATCAGTGAGTCGATCCTGGAAGTCACTGGAAACACCATATATTTT
NA,TRBJ1-2,NA,TRBV2,CASSTTQVPGYGYTF,TGTGCCAGCAGTACCACACAGGTCCCCGGCTATGGCTACACCTTC
NA,TRBJ2-7,NA,TRBV25-1,CASSTQTVKDEQYF,TGTGCCAGCAGTACCCAGACAGTCAAGGACGAGCAGTACTTC
NA,TRBJ2-7,NA,TRBV11-2,CASSLEAGDYEQYF,TGTGCCAGCAGCTTGGAGGCAGGAGACTACGAGCAGTACTTC
NA,TRBJ1-1,NA,TRBV5-1,CASSKDTLNTEAFF,TGCGCCAGCAGCAAGGACACATTGAACACTGAAGCTTTCTTT
many,TRBJ2-5,NA,TRBV29-1,CSVEERGSGETQYF,TGCAGCGTTGAAGAGAGAGGGAGCGGGGAGACCCAGTACTTC
NA,TRBJ1-2,NA,TRBV15,CATSSSDYGYTF,TGTGCCACCAGCAGCTCGGACTATGGCTACACCTTC
NA,TRBJ2-7,NA,TRBV2,CARRGAGPTSTYEQYF,TGTGCCAGAAGGGGGGCGGGACCGACAAGTACCTACGAGCAGTACTTC
NA,TRBJ2-7,TRBD2,TRBV10-1,CASWTSGRAAEQYF,TGCGCCTCATGGACTAGCGGGAGGGCCGCCGAGCAGTACTTC
few,TRBJ1-1,NA,TRBV6-5,CASSRPPSNTEAFF,TGTGCCAGCAGCCGCCCACCCTCGAACACTGAAGCTTTCTTT
NA,TRBJ1-2,TRBD1,TRBV7-9,CASSENRGRVISGYTF,TGTGCCAGTAGTGAAAACAGGGGGCGGGTGATATCGGGCTACACCTTC
many,TRBJ2-6,TRBD1,TRBV19,CAVRGPGANVLTF,TGTGCCGTAAGGGGGCCGGGGGCCAACGTCCTGACTTTC
NA,TRBJ2-7,TRBD2,TRBV7-8,CASSLNTGGEQYF,TGTGCCAGCAGCTTAAATACGGGAGGCGAGCAGTACTTC
many,TRBJ1-2,TRBD1,TRBV7-3,CASSLTDRDSYGYTF,TGTGCCAGCAGCTTAACTGACAGGGATAGCTATGGCTACACCTTC
NA,TRBJ1-6,NA,TRBV7-9,CASSLAGTYQDSPLHF,TGTGCCAGCAGCTTGGCCGGGACATATCAGGATTCACCCCTCCACTTT
NA,TRBJ1-2,NA,TRBV25-1,CASYTTGYGYTF,TGTGCCAGCTATACGACAGGCTATGGCTACACCTTC
NA,TRBJ1-1,NA,TRBV7-4,CAWSVIGINAEAFF,TGTGCCTGGAGTGTAATAGGGATCAACGCTGAAGCTTTCTTT
few,TRBJ1-3,NA,TRBV14,CASSHPGENTIYF,TGTGCCAGCAGCCACCCGGGCGAAAACACCATATATTTT
NA,TRBJ1-1,NA,TRBV6-5,CASSYRQGLAFF,TGTGCCAGCAGTTACAGGCAGGGGTTAGCTTTCTTT
NA,TRBJ1-4,NA,TRBV7-2,CASSQAPTNEKLFF,TGCGCCAGCAGCCAAGCGCCAACTAATGAAAAACTGTTTTTT
NA,TRBJ2-5,NA,TRBV7-2,CASSLVGAGLQTQYF,TGTGCCAGCAGCTTAGTGGGGGCAGGGCTTCAGACCCAGTACTTC
NA,TRBJ1-6,NA,TRBV20-1,CSASNRQDQNSPLHF,TGCAGTGCTAGTAACCGTCAGGATCAAAATTCACCCCTCCACTTT
NA,TRBJ2-7,NA,TRBV5-1,CASSFQAGSSYEQYF,TGTGCCAGCAGCTTCCAGGCAGGCAGCTCCTACGAGCAGTACTTC
NA,TRBJ1-6,NA,TRBV25-1,CASSERGRGTNSPLHF,TGTGCCAGCAGTGAGAGGGGCAGGGGCACGAATTCACCCCTCCACTTT
few,TRBJ1-3,NA,TRBV5-1,CASSLGGGTSGNTIYF,TGCGCCAGCAGCTTGGGTGGAGGGACCTCTGGAAACACCATATATTTT
NA,TRBJ2-3,TRBD1,TRBV7-6,CASSSGQTSTDTQYF,TGTGCTAGCAGCTCGGGACAGACCAGCACAGATACGCAGTATTTT
NA,TRBJ1-4,NA,TRBV7-9,CASSLREKDEKLFF,TGTGCCAGCAGCTTACGGGAAAAGGATGAAAAACTGTTTTTT
NA,TRBJ2-2,TRBD2,TRBV29-1,CSLGLAGGTGELFF,TGCAGCCTGGGACTAGCGGGAGGCACCGGGGAGCTGTTTTTT
many,TRBJ1-2,TRBD1,TRBV5-1,CASSHATGDGYTF,TGCGCCAGCAGCCATGCAACAGGGGATGGCTACACCTTC
NA,TRBJ1-2,NA,TRBV4-2,CASSHYGYTF,TGTGCCAGCAGCCACTATGGCTACACCTTC
many,TRBJ1-6,NA,TRBV2,CASSDFRVDSPLHF,TGTGCCAGCAGTGATTTCAGGGTAGATTCACCCCTCCACTTT
NA,TRBJ1-5,NA,TRBV20-1,CSAAYREGWVDQPQHF,TGCAGTGCTGCCTACAGGGAAGGGTGGGTCGATCAGCCCCAGCATTTT
many,TRBJ2-5,NA,TRBV7-2,CASSLGRGDETQYF,TGTGCCAGCAGCTTAGGAAGGGGGGACGAGACCCAGTACTTC
few,TRBJ2-5,NA,TRBV9,CASSVVGIRGQETQYF,TGTGCCAGCAGCGTAGTGGGGATAAGGGGCCAAGAGACCCAGTACTTC
NA,TRBJ2-6,NA,TRBV25-1,CASSRNRVVGANVLTF,TGTGCCAGCAGCCGAAACAGGGTGGTTGGGGCCAACGTCCTGACTTTC
NA,TRBJ1-3,TRBD1,TRBV20-1,CSAPDRAKSGNTIYF,TGCAGTGCCCCGGACAGGGCAAAAAGTGGAAACACCATATATTTT
few,TRBJ2-7,TRBD1,TRBV11-2,CASSERDRPDEQYF,TGTGCCAGCAGTGAAAGGGACAGGCCGGACGAGCAGTACTTC
NA,TRBJ2-2,NA,TRBV10-3,CAIIGDNTGELFF,TGTGCCATCATCGGGGACAACACCGGGGAGCTGTTTTTT
few,TRBJ1-1,TRBD1,TRBV2,CASSLRQGWDTEAFF,TGTGCCAGCAGCCTCCGACAGGGTTGGGACACTGAAGCTTTCTTT
NA,TRBJ1-2,NA,TRBV20-1,CSAMNFGYTF,TGCAGTGCCATGAATTTTGGCTACACCTTC
NA,TRBJ2-6,NA,TRBV15,CATSRTRGANVLTF,TGTGCCACCAGCAGGACCCGGGGGGCCAACGTCCTGACTTTC
many,TRBJ1-5,NA,TRBV7-9,CASSLGGEGQPQHF,TGTGCCAGCAGCTTGGGGGGGGAAGGCCAGCCCCAGCATTTT
NA,TRBJ1-5,NA,TRBV14,CASSLGGLYSNQPQHF,TGTGCCAGCAGCCTGGGGGGCTTATATAGCAATCAGCCCCAGCATTTT
NA,TRBJ1-1,NA,TRBV25-1,CASSPLRTEAFF,TGTGCCAGCAGCCCGTTACGGACTGAAGCTTTCTTT
few,TRBJ2-5,NA,TRBV7-2,CASSPTPVQETQYF,TGTGCCAGCAGCCCCACCCCGGTCCAAGAGACCCAGTACTTC
NA,TRBJ2-5,NA,TRBV15,CATSRGSWETQYF,TGTGCCACCAGCCGAGGGTCTTGGGAGACCCAGTACTTC
few,TRBJ2-7,NA,TRBV7-2,CASSSRVVAAPYEQYF,TGTGCCAGCAGCTCGCGGGTAGTAGCGGCCCCCTACGAGCAGTACTTC
NA,TRBJ1-2,NA,TRBV15,CATSNRDNYGYTF,TGTGCCACCAGCAACCGGGACAACTATGGCTACACCTTC
NA,TRBJ2-2,NA,TRBV7-2,CASSLQRAGELFF,TGTGCCAGCAGCTTACAGCGAGCCGGGGAGCTGTTTTTT
many,TRBJ1-5,NA,TRBV7-8,CASSLSRFGPQPQHF,TGTGCCAGCAGCTTATCGCGGTTTGGTCCTCAGCCCCAGCATTTT
many,TRBJ1-5,NA,TRBV2,CASKAGADQPQHF,TGTGCCAGCAAGGCCGGGGCCGATCAGCCCCAGCATTTT